These 11 T cell receptor beta chains share one sample of origin, sequenced in a study of cytomegalovirus exposure and HLA in healthy donors. Primers for the PCR totalled 60 Vbeta and 13 Jbeta. Measured with immunoSEQ multiplex PCR; TCRdb has only the in-frame clones, and not every one. The sample holds roughly 160,000 clones, 65% to 75% seen once. The specimen was PBMCs. The receptor set was obtained from a girl aged 10 to 17 in good health and CMV-seronegative.

This sequence joins TRBV5-1 and TRBJ1-2; no reliable D call. CDR3 length: 14 residues. Per germline, CDR1 SGHRS and CDR2 YFSETQ. Trimming pared 0 bases from V and 6 bases from J, leaving 12 bases between. The CDR3 DNA follows: TGCGCCAGCAGCTTGGGGTCAGGAACAGATGGCTACACCTTC. Amino acids: CASSLGSGTDGYTF.

The CDR3 nucleotides are TGTGCCAGCAGTGAGCCGGGGGCTAGCGGACATTTCACAGATACGCAGTATTTT. Protein: CASSEPGASGHFTDTQYF. The genes are TRBV2 and TRBJ2-3; a possible D gene is TRBD2 (7 bases). Germline loops: CDR1 SNHLY, CDR2 FYNNEI. V was clipped by 3 bases and J by 2 bases, with 21 bases between them. This CDR3 comprises 18 residues.

In its sample, this clone was seen a few times. The chain couples TRBV7-9 to TRBJ2-7; D gene ambiguous. The germline V and J ends were trimmed by 2 bases and 3 bases, with 5 bases remaining between them. CDR1 is SEHNR and CDR2 is FQNEAQ in the germline V gene (reference sequence). This CDR3 has 12 residues. DNA for the CDR3: TGTGCCAGCAGCTTACAGTTCTACGAGCAGTACTTC. This encodes CASSLQFYEQYF.

This clone was counted once. The gene calls are TRBV9 and TRBJ1-1; D call uncertain. CDR1 is SGDLS, CDR2 YYNGEE, per germline. The V end lost 0 bases, the J end lost 2 bases, and 5 bases lay between the germline ends. The CDR3 length is 13 residues. This chain's CDR3 is CASSVAINTEAFF. As DNA, the CDR3 is TGTGCCAGCAGCGTAGCTATAAACACTGAAGCTTTCTTT.

The chain recombines TRBV7-8 with TRBJ1-2; no clear D gene. The germline CDR1 and CDR2 sequences are SGHVS and FQNEAQ. V shed 6 bases and J shed 8 bases, with 16 bases lying between them. This CDR3 spans 13 amino acids. CDR3 DNA: TGTGCCAGCAGTTCACATACGGGTAGGGGCTACACCTTC. This gives the protein CASSSHTGRGYTF.

The chain combines TRBV4-1 with TRBJ1-6; 7 bases line up with TRBD1. Germline-derived CDR1 and CDR2 are MGHRA and YSYEKL. V shed 4 bases and J 10 bases; nucleotides not matched to a gene: 7. The CDR3 sequence is 14 residues long. The CDR3 coding sequence is TGCGCCAGCAGCCTACGGACAGGAGAATCACCCCTCCACTTT. Its protein product is CASSLRTGESPLHF.

The chain recombines TRBV2 with TRBJ1-3; D is unresolved. Germline V gene sequence: CDR1 SNHLY, CDR2 FYNNEI. CDR3 length: 13 amino acids. Trimming removed 2 bases from V and 10 bases from J, with 12 bases in between. CDR3 protein: CASSERGSGTIYF. The CDR3 region has the DNA TGTGCCAGCAGTGAACGGGGTTCTGGGACCATATATTTT.

The J gene is TRBJ1-1, the V gene TRBV19; TRBD1 matches 11 bases. V was pared by 6 bases and J by 5 bases, with 5 bases of the junction left unmatched. The CDR3 is 14 residues long. In germline, CDR1 is LNHDA, CDR2 SQIVND (reference sequence). The CDR3 DNA follows: TGTGCCAGTAGACGGACAGGGGGCGAAACTGAAGCTTTCTTT. This translates into CASRRTGGETEAFF.

V usage is TRBV9 and J usage is TRBJ1-2, with D hard to call. The V gene's germline CDR1 is SGDLS and CDR2 YYNGEE. V lost 0 bases and J lost 4, with 19 bases in between. The CDR3 contains 17 residues. In DNA, the CDR3 is TGTGCCAGCAGCGTAGAGGGCACACTTCTCGAGGGCTATGGCTACACCTTC. As protein: CASSVEGTLLEGYGYTF. Full variable domain (rest looked up from reference TRBV9 and TRBJ1-2): DSGVTQTPKHLITATGQRVTLRCSPRSGDLSVYWYQQSLDQGLQFLIQYYNGEERAKGNILERFSAQQFPDLHSELNLSSLELGDSALYFCASSVEGTLLEGYGYTFGSGTRLTVV.

The chain joins TRBV6-5 to TRBJ1-6; D not resolved. The CDR3 extends over 13 amino acids. Trimming took 7 bases from V and 2 from J, leaving 6 bases between them. Germline V gene sequence: CDR1 MNHEY, CDR2 SVGAGI. The DNA for the CDR3 is TGTGCCAGCACCCCAGCCTATAATTCACCCCTCCACTTT. Translating it yields CASTPAYNSPLHF.

The V and J genes are TRBV11-2 and TRBJ1-2, with D maybe TRBD1 (5 bases). This CDR3 comprises 15 residues. Germline V gene sequence: CDR1 SGHAT, CDR2 FQNNGV. The V end was cut by 0 bases, the J end by 3 bases, with 11 bases between. The CDR3 region has the DNA TGTGCCAGCAGCTTAGATGCAGGGTCTGACTATGGCTACACCTTC. It is translated as CASSLDAGSDYGYTF.